The rows below give T cell receptor beta chains drawn from one sample of a study of cytomegalovirus exposure and HLA in healthy donors. Sequencing was performed with immunoSEQ multiplex PCR; in TCRdb, only in-frame clones are kept and a portion is missing. The sample records some 150,000 clones, 70% to 80% being singletons. The source material was PBMCs. The source is a male donor in good health and CMV-seronegative. Each CDR3 is given with its conserved first and last residue. A D gene is named only where the DNA matches it firmly. A clone size is listed for some rows: how often the clone was seen (once, few, many), or a class if it is expanded.

>TRBV7-2|.|.|TRBJ1-1
CASGIGGTTEAFF
TGTGCCAGCGGGATTGGAGGGACCACTGAAGCTTTCTTT
>TRBV7-9|.|.|TRBJ1-1
CASRPRKTGYEAFF
TGTGCCAGCAGACCCCGAAAAACAGGGTATGAAGCTTTCTTT
>TRBV9|TRBD2|.|TRBJ2-4
CASSAAGVTKNIQYF
TGTGCCAGCAGCGCAGCGGGAGTGACCAAAAACATTCAGTACTTC
>TRBV4-3|TRBD1|.|TRBJ2-2
CASSQGQGGRELFF
TGCGCCAGCAGCCAGGGACAGGGAGGCCGGGAGCTGTTTTTT
>TRBV12-5|.|.|TRBJ1-1
CASGPTVRGVKTEAFF
TGTGCTAGTGGTCCCACCGTCAGGGGAGTTAAGACTGAAGCTTTCTTT
>TRBV5-1|.|.|TRBJ1-4
CASSLGGLGNEKLFF
TGCGCCAGCAGCTTGGGAGGGCTTGGGAATGAAAAACTGTTTTTT
>TRBV7-7|TRBD1|.|TRBJ1-4
CASSSGTGREKLFF
TGTGCCAGCAGCTCCGGGACAGGGAGAGAAAAACTGTTTTTT
>TRBV28|TRBD1|.|TRBJ1-4
CASSSLRGKAEKLFF
TGTGCCAGCAGTTCTCTCAGGGGGAAGGCAGAAAAACTGTTTTTT
>TRBV6-1|TRBD1|once|TRBJ1-1
CASSERGDRGLWTEAFF
TGTGCCAGCAGTGAAAGGGGGGACAGGGGGCTATGGACTGAAGCTTTCTTT
>TRBV6-5|.|.|TRBJ1-1
CASSYLTGAFF
TGTGCCAGCAGTTACCTAACAGGGGCTTTCTTT
>TRBV6-1|TRBD1|few|TRBJ1-1
CASRGDSPNEAFF
TGTGCCAGCAGGGGGGACAGCCCGAATGAAGCTTTCTTT
>TRBV18|TRBD2|few|TRBJ2-3
CASRTSGSTDTQYF
TGTGCCAGCCGAACTAGCGGGAGCACAGATACGCAGTATTTT
>TRBV30|.|.|TRBJ2-7
CAWKASYEQYF
TGTGCCTGGAAAGCCTCCTACGAGCAGTACTTC
>TRBV9|TRBD1|.|TRBJ2-7
CASSSDRWVYEQYF
TGTGCCAGCAGCTCGGACAGGTGGGTCTACGAGCAGTACTTC
>TRBV7-2|TRBD2|.|TRBJ2-5
CASSPGGAGVGETQYF
TGTGCCAGCAGCCCCGGGGGAGCGGGAGTAGGAGAGACCCAGTACTTC
>TRBV7-2|.|.|TRBJ2-2
CASSSRRAFDGELFF
TGTGCCAGCAGCTCCCGGAGGGCGTTCGACGGGGAGCTGTTTTTT
>TRBV29-1|TRBD1|.|TRBJ2-1
CSVGTGLFEQFF
TGCAGCGTAGGGACAGGGTTGTTCGAGCAGTTCTTC
>TRBV2|TRBD1|.|TRBJ2-5
CASSPGQGETQYF
TGTGCCAGCAGCCCCGGACAGGGAGAGACCCAGTACTTC
>TRBV4-3|.|.|TRBJ1-6
CASSQDPRPNSPLHF
TGCGCCAGCAGCCAAGATCCCAGGCCTAATTCACCCCTCCACTTT
>TRBV7-9|.|.|TRBJ1-1
CASSSQRQIGDTEAFF
TGTGCCAGCAGCTCGCAACGACAAATCGGGGACACTGAAGCTTTCTTT
>TRBV30|.|.|TRBJ1-4
CASNRDSRKKLFF
TGTGCCAGTAACCGGGACTCCCGGAAAAAACTGTTTTTT
>TRBV7-6|TRBD2|few|TRBJ2-2
CASSEQPREILELFF
TGTGCCAGCAGCGAGCAGCCGCGGGAGATTCTCGAGCTGTTTTTT
>TRBV2|TRBD2|.|TRBJ2-1
CASSSTSGAYNEQFF
TGTGCCAGCAGTTCGACTAGCGGAGCCTACAATGAGCAGTTCTTC
>TRBV6-5|TRBD1|few|TRBJ2-5
CASSGGQKETQYF
TGTGCCAGCAGTGGGGGACAGAAAGAGACCCAGTACTTC
>TRBV4-1|TRBD1|.|TRBJ1-2
CASSQESGRAQGAASYGYTF
TGCGCCAGCAGCCAAGAGTCAGGGCGGGCACAGGGGGCCGCGAGCTATGGCTACACCTTC
>TRBV28|TRBD1|few|TRBJ1-5
CASSPHDRAQPQHF
TGTGCCAGCAGTCCACACGACAGGGCTCAGCCCCAGCATTTT
>TRBV30|.|.|TRBJ1-1
CAWSRGRLGTEAFF
TGTGCCTGGAGTAGAGGTCGCTTGGGCACTGAAGCTTTCTTT
>TRBV7-9|TRBD2|.|TRBJ2-5
CASSPGRGEETQYF
TGTGCCAGCAGCCCTGGACGGGGGGAAGAGACCCAGTACTTC
>TRBV30|.|.|TRBJ2-3
CAWSILSGTATDTQYF
TGTGCCTGGAGTATCCTTAGCGGGACAGCCACAGATACGCAGTATTTT
>TRBV7-2|TRBD1|few|TRBJ2-4
CASSRDRLAKNIQYF
TGTGCCAGCAGCCGGGACAGATTAGCCAAAAACATTCAGTACTTC
>TRBV9|.|.|TRBJ1-1
CASSVVTHMNTEAFF
TGTGCCAGCAGCGTAGTTACACACATGAACACTGAAGCTTTCTTT
>TRBV6-5|TRBD1|.|TRBJ2-7
CATRQGSYEQYF
TGTGCCACCCGACAGGGAAGCTACGAGCAGTACTTC
>TRBV25-1|.|.|TRBJ1-1
CASSETGRTEAFF
TGTGCCAGCAGTGAAACAGGGCGTACTGAAGCTTTCTTT
>TRBV6-1|TRBD2|.|TRBJ2-7
CASRFGRESYEQYF
TGTGCCAGCAGATTTGGGAGGGAGTCCTACGAGCAGTACTTC
>TRBV28|.|.|TRBJ2-1
CASSLFGTGYNEQFF
TGTGCCAGCAGTTTATTCGGGACTGGGTACAATGAGCAGTTCTTC
>TRBV6-1|TRBD2|.|TRBJ2-5
CASSEWRGGVETQYF
TGTGCCAGCAGTGAGTGGCGGGGGGGCGTAGAGACCCAGTACTTC
>TRBV4-2|TRBD2|.|TRBJ2-3
CASSQEYGAGPDTQYF
TGTGCCAGCAGCCAAGAGTATGGAGCGGGACCTGATACGCAGTATTTT
>TRBV7-2|TRBD2|.|TRBJ2-3
CASSSQASGGTDTQYF
TGTGCCAGCAGCTCGCAGGCTAGCGGGGGAACAGATACGCAGTATTTT
>TRBV19|.|.|TRBJ1-5
CASRRGGNNQPQHF
TGTGCCAGTAGAAGGGGGGGGAACAATCAGCCCCAGCATTTT
>TRBV19|.|.|TRBJ1-1
CASSSQGGYSTEAFF
TGTGCCAGTAGCTCGCAGGGAGGTTATTCCACTGAAGCTTTCTTT
>TRBV29-1|TRBD1|once|TRBJ2-7
CSVRTGQSSYEQYF
TGCAGCGTCCGGACAGGGCAGAGCTCCTACGAGCAGTACTTC
>TRBV4-3|.|few|TRBJ2-2
CASSQEPLPTGELFF
TGCGCCAGCAGCCAAGAGCCCCTACCCACCGGGGAGCTGTTTTTT
>TRBV10-3|.|few|TRBJ1-3
CAIRGLSGNTIYF
TGTGCCATCAGGGGGCTCTCTGGAAACACCATATATTTT
>TRBV29-1|TRBD1|.|TRBJ2-3
CSVDTARGITDTQYF
TGCAGCGTTGATACTGCCAGGGGGATCACAGATACGCAGTATTTT
>TRBV28|TRBD2|.|TRBJ2-1
CATLGGDEQFF
TGTGCCACCCTGGGGGGGGATGAGCAGTTCTTC
>TRBV4-1|.|once|TRBJ2-7
CASSQVGRGEQYF
TGCGCCAGCAGCCAAGTGGGGCGGGGCGAGCAGTACTTC
>TRBV21-1|.|.|TRBJ2-5
CASSADNRGLGETQYF
TGTGCCAGCAGCGCCGACAACAGGGGGCTCGGAGAGACCCAGTACTTC
>TRBV5-1|TRBD1|few|TRBJ2-7
CASSSEQGGWDEQYF
TGCGCCAGCAGTTCTGAACAGGGGGGCTGGGACGAGCAGTACTTC
>TRBV27|.|.|TRBJ2-1
CASALSRYNEQFF
TGTGCCAGCGCCCTTTCGAGGTACAATGAGCAGTTCTTC